These 21 T cell receptor beta chains were all obtained from the same sample, sequenced in a study of blood T cell repertoires in COVID-19. TCRdb keeps only in-frame clones here, not all; method: immunoSEQ multiplex PCR. The profile covers about 94,000 clones, with about 80% appearing a single time and approximately 6.5% taken by the ten largest. The sample comprised peripheral blood. Receptors originate from a man in his 60s with acute or convalescent COVID-19.

The chain combines TRBV2 with TRBJ2-7, with 8 positions matching TRBD1. V shed 6 bases and J 6 bases; nucleotides not matched to a gene: 7. CDR1 SNHLY and CDR2 FYNNEI come from the germline V gene. The CDR3 loop spans 13 amino acids. The chain's CDR3 is CASSTDRGGEQYF. For the CDR3, the DNA is TGTGCCAGCAGCACCGACAGGGGAGGCGAGCAGTACTTC.

This clone occurred a few times. The CDR3 nucleotides read TGTGCCAGCGCACAGGGAAACACAGATACGCAGTATTTT. Its translation: CASAQGNTDTQYF. The gene calls are TRBV27 and TRBJ2-3; maybe TRBD1 (6 bases). From germline, CDR1 is MNHEY and CDR2 SMNVEV (reference sequence). Trimming left V 8 bases short and J 2 bases short, with 11 bases between. This CDR3 comprises 13 residues.

This sequence joins TRBV9 and TRBJ2-3; 11 positions agree with TRBD2. The germline V gene encodes CDR1 SGDLS and CDR2 YYNGEE. The CDR3 consists of 16 residues. Trimming cost V 2 bases and J 6 bases; bases outside gene matches: 8. The CDR3 loop reads CASSVSSGGAGDTQYF. In DNA, the CDR3 is TGTGCCAGCAGCGTTAGTAGCGGGGGGGCCGGGGATACGCAGTATTTT.

The rearrangement joins TRBV18 to TRBJ1-5; TRBD1 matches 9 bases. Germline assignment: CDR1 KGHSH and CDR2 LQKENI. V dropped 6 bases and J dropped 4; count of bases not matched to a gene: 4. This CDR3 has 14 residues. CDR3 sequence (DNA): TGTGCCAGCTCGAACGGACAGGGGAATCAGCCCCAGCATTTT. It yields the protein CASSNGQGNQPQHF.

The rearrangement uses TRBV5-6 and TRBJ1-2; unclear D gene. Between the trimmed V and J ends, which lost 4 bases and 5 bases, there was a span of 9 bases. The CDR3 has 12 amino acids. Germline V CDR1 and CDR2: SGHDT, YYEEEE. CDR3 coding DNA: TGTGCCAGCAGCCTCACTTCTTATGGCTACACCTTC. Protein: CASSLTSYGYTF.

Here the CDR3 DNA reads TGTGCCAGCAGCTTAGGCTCGGGAGGGAATCGATCACCCCTCCACTTT. It encodes CASSLGSGGNRSPLHF. This chain connects TRBV11-2 to TRBJ1-6; D ambiguous. This CDR3 contains 16 residues. V lost 1 base and J 10 bases, leaving 17 bases between the germline ends. CDR1 and CDR2 from the germline V gene are SGHAT and FQNNGV.

Here the CDR3 DNA reads TGCGCCAGCAGTGAGGAGGGACACGGGTATGGCTACACCTTC. This codes for CASSEEGHGYGYTF. The chain employs TRBV10-2 and TRBJ1-2, with D possibly TRBD1 on 6 matching bases. The CDR3 consists of 14 residues. The V end lost 2 bases, the J end lost 5 bases, and 12 bases lay between the germline ends. Germline lookup yields CDR1 WSHSY and CDR2 SAAADI.

The chain has TRBV7-6 and TRBJ1-2; 8 nucleotides align to TRBD1. Germline V lookup: CDR1 SGHVS, CDR2 FNYEAQ. The V and J ends lost 5 bases and 7 bases, in that order; junction bases with no gene match: 9. The CDR3 loop spans 14 amino acids. The CDR3 DNA follows: TGTGCCAGCAGCCTTACCGGACAGGGCACTGGCTACACCTTC. It codes for CASSLTGQGTGYTF.

The chain recombines TRBV7-8 with TRBJ2-7; 9 positions agree with TRBD1. This CDR3 spans 17 amino acids. Germline-derived CDR1 and CDR2 are SGHVS and FQNEAQ. With V trimmed by 4 bases and J by 4 bases, 14 bases remained unmatched. As DNA, the CDR3 is TGTGCCAGCAGCTCACCCTCCGCGGGACAGGGAGAATACGAGCAGTACTTC. It codes for CASSSPSAGQGEYEQYF.

This clone was seen a handful of times. V and J are TRBV29-1 and TRBJ1-1; D is possibly TRBD1 (6 bases). Per germline, CDR1 SQVTM and CDR2 ANQGSEA. This CDR3 contains 11 residues. The V gene lost 8 bases and the J gene lost 4 bases, with 11 bases spanning the gap. The CDR3 here is CSRGGGTEAFF. CDR3 sequence (DNA): TGCAGCCGAGGGGGGGGCACTGAAGCTTTCTTT.

This clone was counted between two and nine times. V gene TRBV6-5 combines with J gene TRBJ1-1; no firm D call. Germline CDR1 reads MNHEY; CDR2 reads SVGAGI. The CDR3 spans 13 residues. V was cut by 6 bases and J by 4 bases, with 12 bases left in between. The CDR3 spells CASSSRRITEAFF. CDR3 nucleotide sequence: TGTGCCAGCAGCTCTAGAAGGATCACTGAAGCTTTCTTT.

V usage is TRBV15 and J usage is TRBJ1-5; possibly TRBD1 for D (6 bases). Per the germline V gene, CDR1 is LNHNV and CDR2 is YYDKDF (reference sequence). The CDR3 has 15 amino acids. Trimming cost V 4 bases and J 0 bases, with 10 bases left between them. The CDR3 protein is CATSNRQDSNQPQHF. CDR3 nucleotides: TGTGCCACCAGCAATAGACAGGATAGCAATCAGCCCCAGCATTTT.

This clone was observed a few times. V and J are TRBV5-1 and TRBJ2-3, with 7 bases matching TRBD2. Germline V gene sequence: CDR1 SGHRS, CDR2 YFSETQ. Germline trimming cut 4 bases from V and 1 base from J; bases unmatched to any gene: 3. The CDR3 has 14 residues. The DNA of the CDR3 is TGCGCCAGCAGCACGGGGGGAGGCACAGATACGCAGTATTTT. This translates into CASSTGGGTDTQYF. The full variable domain, in which reference TRBV5-1 and TRBJ2-3 provide the parts outside the CDR3, is KAGVTQTPRYLIKTRGQQVTLSCSPISGHRSVSWYQQTPGQGLQFLFEYFSETQRNKGNFPGRFSGRQFSNSRSEMNVSTLELGDSALYLCASSTGGGTDTQYFGPGTRLTVL.

V and J are TRBV6-5 and TRBJ1-5; D is ambiguous. The CDR3 is 13 residues long. V gave up 8 bases and J gave up 4 bases, with 12 bases separating them. CDR1 MNHEY and CDR2 SVGAGI come from the germline V gene. CDR3 amino acids: CASVGDLNQPQHF. The DNA of the CDR3 is TGTGCCAGCGTGGGAGACCTTAATCAGCCCCAGCATTTT.

A few counts support this clone. The V call is TRBV5-1, the J call TRBJ1-2; D is possibly TRBD1 (6 bases). CDR1 is SGHRS, CDR2 YFSETQ, per germline. Trimming shortened V by 0 bases and J by 7 bases, and 10 bases separated the two germline ends. CDR3 size: 13 residues. The CDR3 sequence is CASSLAGVGGYTF. The CDR3 DNA reads as TGCGCCAGCAGCTTGGCAGGGGTCGGTGGCTACACCTTC.

The chain employs TRBV5-1 and TRBJ1-1; TRBD1 matches 8 bases. Unmatched junction bases numbered 21, after V lost 3 bases and J lost 5 bases. This CDR3 spans 19 amino acids. CDR1 is SGHRS and CDR2 is YFSETQ in the germline V gene. The CDR3 loop is CASSSTSSGQGFGRTEAFF. CDR3 coding DNA: TGCGCCAGCAGCTCGACAAGCAGCGGACAGGGCTTCGGTAGGACTGAAGCTTTCTTT.

CDR3 in amino acids: CASSSQHRVGETQYF. CDR3 coding DNA: TGTGCCAGCAGCTCGCAGCACAGGGTCGGAGAGACCCAGTACTTC. The chain recombines TRBV3-1 (or the pseudogene TRBV3-2) with TRBJ2-5, with D perhaps matching TRBD1 (6 bases). Germline V lookup: CDR1 LGHDT, CDR2 YNNKEL (reference sequence). The CDR3 totals 15 residues. Trimming removed 5 bases at V and 4 bases at J, with 17 bases between.

The chain employs TRBV5-5 and TRBJ1-1, with TRBD1 as a possible D gene (6 bases). The CDR3 loop spans 13 amino acids. Germline-derived CDR1 and CDR2 are SGHKS and YYEKEE (reference sequence). The V end lost 3 bases, the J end lost 0 bases, and 6 bases lay between the germline ends. CDR3 bases: TGTGCCAGCAGCTGGGACATGAACACTGAAGCTTTCTTT. Protein product: CASSWDMNTEAFF.

This clone was counted only a few times. The genes are TRBV2 and TRBJ1-3; D gene ambiguous. V was clipped by 7 bases and J by 0 bases, with 10 bases between them. The CDR3 runs 14 residues. Germline V CDR1 and CDR2: SNHLY, FYNNEI. In DNA form, the CDR3 reads TGTGCCAGCATATTTCCAGACTCTGGAAACACCATATATTTT. It specifies CASIFPDSGNTIYF.

The rearrangement links TRBV29-1 to TRBJ1-1; no clear D gene. The CDR3 totals 13 residues. The V end was cut by 4 bases, the J end by 3 bases, with 12 bases between. In germline, CDR1 is SQVTM, CDR2 ANQGSEA. DNA of the CDR3: TGCAGCGTTGTCGGGGAGCAGGACACTGAAGCTTTCTTT. Its protein is CSVVGEQDTEAFF.

This chain connects TRBV27 to TRBJ2-1, with D possibly TRBD1 on 5 matching bases. This CDR3 is built from 14 residues. V was shortened by 6 bases and J by 8 bases, with 17 bases between the two germline ends. The V gene's germline CDR1 is MNHEY and CDR2 SMNVEV (reference sequence). CDR3: CASSNRGNGYEQFF. The CDR3, as DNA: TGTGCCAGCAGCAATAGGGGCAATGGGTATGAGCAGTTCTTC.